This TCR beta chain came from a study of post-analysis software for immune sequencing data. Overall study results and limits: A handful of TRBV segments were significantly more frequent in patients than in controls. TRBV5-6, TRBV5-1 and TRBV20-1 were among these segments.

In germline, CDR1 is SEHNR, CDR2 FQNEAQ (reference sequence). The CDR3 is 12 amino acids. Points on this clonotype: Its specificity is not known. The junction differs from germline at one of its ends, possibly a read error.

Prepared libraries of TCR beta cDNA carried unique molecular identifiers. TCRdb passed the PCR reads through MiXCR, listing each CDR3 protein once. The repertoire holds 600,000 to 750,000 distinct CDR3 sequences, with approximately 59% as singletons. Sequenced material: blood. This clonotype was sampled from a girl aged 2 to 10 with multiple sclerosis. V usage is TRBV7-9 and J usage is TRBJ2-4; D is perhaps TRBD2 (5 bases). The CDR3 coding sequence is TGTGCCAGCAGCCTAGCAACGAACATTCAGTACTTC. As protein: CASSLATNIQYF.